The 30 T cell receptor beta chains presented below share a single source sample, sequenced in a study of blood T cell repertoires in COVID-19. Libraries were prepared by immunoSEQ multiplex PCR; TCRdb keeps only in-frame clonotypes and omits some of them. The sample includes about 320,000 clones, about 91% of them seen just once. Sample: peripheral blood. The receptors were gathered from a woman aged 30 to 39 with COVID-19, enrolled during active disease.

The V gene is TRBV7-8, the J gene TRBJ2-7; 7 nucleotides agree with TRBD2. Germline loops: CDR1 SGHVS, CDR2 FQNEAQ. The CDR3 length is 14 residues. V lost 4 bases, J lost 4 bases, and 7 bases stayed unmatched. The CDR3 protein is CASSSTVGGYEQYV. CDR3 coding DNA: TGTGCCAGCAGCTCTACCGTGGGGGGGTACGAGCAGTACGTC.

The chain has TRBV2 and TRBJ1-2; D is uncertain. This CDR3 has 13 amino acids. CDR1 is SNHLY, CDR2 FYNNEI, per germline. V was shortened by 7 bases and J by 5 bases, with 14 bases between the two germline ends. CDR3 region: CASNVEVDYGYTF. In nucleotides, the CDR3 is TGTGCCAGCAATGTGGAGGTAGATTATGGCTACACCTTC.

CDR3 nucleotide sequence: TGTGCCAGCAGATCGGGACAGAGCTACGAGCAGTACTTC. It translates to CASRSGQSYEQYF. The chain couples TRBV5-5 to TRBJ2-7, with TRBD1 matching over 7 bases. The CDR3 consists of 13 residues. The junction had 5 bases not matched to a gene; V was cut back by 5 bases and J by 3 bases. CDR1 is SGHKS, CDR2 YYEKEE, per germline (reference sequence).

V usage is TRBV19 and J usage is TRBJ1-6; D is unresolved. The CDR3 has 14 amino acids. Germline CDR1 reads LNHDA; CDR2 reads SQIVND (reference sequence). The V end lost 7 bases, the J end lost 2 bases, and 9 bases lay between the germline ends. The CDR3 sequence: CASKSRAYNSPLHF. CDR3 DNA: TGTGCCAGTAAAAGCCGGGCCTATAATTCACCCCTCCACTTT.

The rearrangement links TRBV11-2 to TRBJ1-1; D is unclear. The ends were cut back, 5 bases at V and 7 bases at J, with 17 bases in the middle. The CDR3 extends over 14 amino acids. The V gene's germline CDR1 is SGHAT and CDR2 FQNNGV. As DNA, the CDR3 is TGTGCCAGCAGCGAAATCCGGGATATCGGTGAAGCTTTCTTT. As protein: CASSEIRDIGEAFF.

This chain links TRBV11-3 with TRBJ2-3; TRBD2 is a possible D gene (7 bases). This CDR3 contains 16 residues. Per germline, CDR1 SGHNT and CDR2 YENEEA. The germline V and J ends were trimmed by 0 bases and 2 bases, with 12 bases remaining between them. CDR3 DNA sequence: TGTGCCAGCAGCTTAGATGCGGGGGCCGTCACAGATACGCAGTATTTT. The encoded protein is CASSLDAGAVTDTQYF.

The rearrangement uses TRBV9 and TRBJ1-2; 11 bases map to TRBD1. This CDR3 is 16 amino acids long. Trimming at V came to 3 bases and at J to 1 base, leaving 5 bases not matched to a gene. Per the germline V gene, CDR1 is SGDLS and CDR2 is YYNGEE. CDR3 coding DNA: TGTGCCAGCAGCGAAGGGACAGGGGGTTATAACTATGGCTACACCTTC. This translates into CASSEGTGGYNYGYTF. Complete variable domain (other parts from reference TRBV9 and TRBJ1-2): DSGVTQTPKHLITATGQRVTLRCSPRSGDLSVYWYQQSLDQGLQFLIQYYNGEERAKGNILERFSAQQFPDLHSELNLSSLELGDSALYFCASSEGTGGYNYGYTFGSGTRLTVV.

The J gene is TRBJ1-1, the V gene TRBV21-1. TRBV21-1 represents a pseudogene. This CDR3 region has 16 residues. The CDR3 nucleotides read TGTGCCAGCAGCAAAGCGAAATCGCGGAGTATCACTGAAGCTTTCTTT. Translation: CASSKAKSRSITEAFF.

The CDR3 DNA reads as TGTGCCAGCAGTGCCGACAGGAGTGTGTCACCCCTCCACTTT. It is translated as CASSADRSVSPLHF. The V gene is TRBV2, the J gene TRBJ1-6; maybe TRBD1 (6 bases). Trimming pared 4 bases from V and 10 bases from J, leaving 14 bases between. This CDR3 is 14 amino acids long. The V gene's germline CDR1 is SNHLY and CDR2 FYNNEI.

There are a few counts of this clone. The genes are TRBV18 and TRBJ1-3; 8 nucleotides agree with TRBD1. Germline V gene lookup returns CDR1 KGHSH and CDR2 LQKENI. With V trimmed by 3 bases and J by 6 bases, 4 bases remained unmatched. The CDR3 covers 14 residues. The CDR3, as DNA: TGTGCCAGCTCACCCCCGGACAGGGCAAACACCATATATTTT. Protein: CASSPPDRANTIYF. Together with reference TRBV18 and TRBJ1-3, the CDR3 gives the full variable domain: NAGVMQNPRHLVRRRGQEARLRCSPMKGHSHVYWYRQLPEEGLKFMVYLQKENIIDESGMPKERFSAEFPKEGPSILRIQQVVRGDSAAYFCASSPPDRANTIYFGEGSWLTVV.

The genes are TRBV4-2 and TRBJ1-2; TRBD1 is a possible D gene (5 bases). Trimming pared 3 bases from V and 5 bases from J, leaving 13 bases between. Germline assignment: CDR1 LGHNA and CDR2 YNFKEQ. The CDR3 has 14 residues. CDR3 in amino acids: CASSQAGRYYGYTF. CDR3 sequence (DNA): TGTGCCAGCAGCCAGGCGGGACGGTATTATGGCTACACCTTC.

This clone was seen a few times. The chain employs TRBV5-1 and TRBJ2-5, with D maybe TRBD2 (5 bases). Trimming cost V 1 base and J 5 bases, with 18 bases left between them. Germline CDR1 is SGHRS and CDR2 is YFSETQ. The CDR3 consists of 16 residues. For the CDR3, the DNA is TGCGCCAGCAGCTTGAACGGAGCCTCCAGAGGGGAGACCCAGTACTTC. It yields the protein CASSLNGASRGETQYF.

This sequence joins TRBV6-6 and TRBJ1-1; D not certain. V lost 5 bases to trimming and J lost 1 base, with 8 bases between them. The germline CDR1 and CDR2 sequences are MNHNY and SVGAGI (reference sequence). The CDR3 is 13 amino acids. CDR3 protein: CASSPPGNTEAFF. CDR3 coding DNA: TGTGCCAGCAGTCCCCCCGGGAACACTGAAGCTTTCTTT.

The rearrangement links TRBV7-9 to TRBJ1-1; no firm D call. Germline-derived CDR1 and CDR2 are SEHNR and FQNEAQ (reference sequence). V lost 5 bases, J lost 7 bases, and 17 bases lay in between. The CDR3 has 14 amino acids. The CDR3, as DNA: TGTGCCAGCAGCCCGACATCAAGACCTTATGAAGCTTTCTTT. Residues: CASSPTSRPYEAFF.

The chain uses TRBV11-2 and TRBJ2-7; D uncertain. The CDR3 length is 12 residues. Trimming cost V 3 bases and J 7 bases, with 10 bases left between them. Germline V gene sequence: CDR1 SGHAT, CDR2 FQNNGV. Here the CDR3 reads CASSLSSWEQYF. As DNA, the CDR3 is TGTGCCAGCAGCTTGAGCTCTTGGGAGCAGTACTTC.

V and J are TRBV6-5 and TRBJ1-2, with TRBD1 as a possible D gene (5 bases). The length of the CDR3 is 15 residues. Trimming stripped 5 bases from V and 7 bases from J, with 20 bases between. The V gene's germline CDR1 is MNHEY and CDR2 SVGAGI. The CDR3 loop reads CASSPRGRAGRGYTF. The CDR3 coding sequence is TGTGCCAGCAGTCCCCGGGGCAGGGCGGGACGTGGCTACACCTTC.

The V and J genes are TRBV7-2 and TRBJ1-5; perhaps TRBD1 as D (5 bases). CDR3 length equals 13 residues. Germline V gene lookup returns CDR1 SGHTA and CDR2 FQGNSA. The V end lost 5 bases, the J end lost 0 bases, and 5 bases lay between the germline ends. The CDR3 region is CASSTGSNQPQHF. The DNA of the CDR3 is TGTGCCAGCAGCACAGGTAGCAATCAGCCCCAGCATTTT.

This clone is a singleton in its sample. This sequence joins TRBV28 and TRBJ1-4; 8 positions agree with TRBD1. This CDR3 is built from 14 residues. J gave up 6 bases and V 3 bases, and 3 bases lay outside the gene matches. The V gene's germline CDR1 is MDHEN and CDR2 SYDVKM. In DNA, the CDR3 is TGTGCCAGCAGTTTGGGACAGGCTTATGAAAAACTGTTTTTT. Protein: CASSLGQAYEKLFF.

The DNA of the CDR3 is TGTGCCAGCAGCTCCGGCGCGGTGAACACTGAAGCTTTCTTT. Translating it yields CASSSGAVNTEAFF. This sequence joins TRBV7-6 and TRBJ1-1; D gene ambiguous. Trimming shortened V by 4 bases and J by 0 bases, and 9 bases separated the two germline ends. Germline lookup yields CDR1 SGHVS and CDR2 FNYEAQ. The CDR3 covers 14 residues.

The chain links TRBV28 to TRBJ2-7, with no clear D. The CDR3 has 13 residues. The germline V gene encodes CDR1 MDHEN and CDR2 SYDVKM. With 3 bases removed from V and 6 bases from J, the gap between germline ends came to 12 bases. The CDR3 DNA sequence: TGTGCCAGCAGTTTCGGTTTTGGTGGCGAGCAGTACGTC. Translated: CASSFGFGGEQYV.

This clone has at least ten counts. The V call is TRBV5-8, the J call TRBJ1-3; no reliable D call. The CDR3 length is 12 residues. Trimming took 2 bases from V and 8 from J, leaving 8 bases between them. Per germline, CDR1 SGHTS and CDR2 YDEGEE. CDR3 loop: CASSLYGDTIYF. The CDR3, as DNA: TGTGCCAGCAGCTTATACGGGGACACCATATATTTT.

This chain links TRBV5-4 with TRBJ2-2; maybe TRBD2 (7 bases). Per germline, CDR1 SGHNT and CDR2 YYREEE (reference sequence). Trimming removed 2 bases from V and 6 bases from J, with 11 bases in between. The length of the CDR3 is 14 residues. CDR3 DNA sequence: TGTGCCAGCAGCTTACAGGGAGGGGCCGGGGAGCTGTTTTTT. Its translation is CASSLQGGAGELFF.

The chain links TRBV27 to TRBJ1-2, with 8 bases fitting TRBD1. The V and J ends lost 5 bases and 6 bases, in that order; junction bases with no gene match: 5. CDR3 length: 13 residues. Germline V gene data show CDR1 as MNHEY and CDR2 as SMNVEV (reference sequence). This CDR3 is CASSPTTGDGYTF. The CDR3 DNA follows: TGTGCCAGCAGTCCAACGACAGGGGATGGCTACACCTTC.

V and J are TRBV5-4 and TRBJ2-3; 8 nucleotides match TRBD2. The J segment lost 1 base and the V segment lost 4 bases, leaving 5 bases of the junction unmatched. The CDR3 totals 15 residues. The germline CDR1 and CDR2 sequences are SGHNT and YYREEE (reference sequence). Here the CDR3 reads CASSPMTSGTDTQYF. Written as DNA, the CDR3 is TGTGCCAGCAGCCCAATGACTAGCGGCACAGATACGCAGTATTTT.

The chain combines TRBV6-5 with TRBJ1-1; D gene ambiguous. The CDR3 runs to 13 residues. The germline gives CDR1 MNHEY, CDR2 SVGAGI. Deletions cut 6 bases from V and 1 base from J, with 9 bases between. CDR3 region: CASRRERNTEAFF. For the CDR3, the DNA is TGTGCCAGCAGACGGGAGCGGAACACTGAAGCTTTCTTT.

Worth noting for this clone: One end of the junction is discordant with germline, which a read error may explain. The V and J genes are TRBV19 and TRBJ2-1; 8 bases match TRBD1. Germline V lookup: CDR1 LNHDA, CDR2 SQIVND (reference sequence). CDR3 length equals 13 residues. The CDR3: CASSLDRGDEQFF. The CDR3 DNA reads as TGTGCCAGTAGTTTAGACAGGGGAGATGAGCAGTTCTTC.

In this sample, this clone turned up once. This sequence joins TRBV19 and TRBJ1-3; maybe TRBD1 (6 bases). Trimming shortened V by 4 bases and J by 0 bases, and 13 bases separated the two germline ends. The CDR3 runs to 16 residues. From germline, CDR1 is LNHDA and CDR2 SQIVND (reference sequence). CDR3 nucleotides: TGTGCCAGTAGTACCACAGGGAAGAGCTCTGGAAACACCATATATTTT. Protein sequence: CASSTTGKSSGNTIYF.

The chain carries TRBV6-5 and TRBJ2-3; D might be TRBD1 (6 bases). The CDR3 length is 14 residues. The V gene's germline CDR1 is MNHEY and CDR2 SVGAGI. Trimming cost V 8 bases and J 1 base, with 13 bases left between them. CDR3 loop: CASRAGARTDTQYF. The CDR3, as DNA: TGTGCCAGCCGGGCAGGGGCCCGCACAGATACGCAGTATTTT.

This rearrangement joins TRBV9 to TRBJ1-2, with TRBD1 matching 8 bases. In germline, CDR1 is SGDLS, CDR2 YYNGEE. The CDR3 extends over 15 amino acids. V lost 4 bases and J lost 4; bases outside the gene matches: 9. The CDR3 coding sequence is TGTGCCAGCAGCCCTAGGACAGGGAACTCCTATGGCTACACCTTC. Its protein product is CASSPRTGNSYGYTF.

The CDR3 DNA reads TGTGCCAGCAGTACCAGACAGGGCGCGCAGTATTTT. Its translation: CASSTRQGAQYF. The chain joins TRBV5-6 to TRBJ2-3, with 7 nucleotides matching TRBD1. The junction had 7 bases not matched to a gene; V was cut back by 5 bases and J by 10 bases. Germline V lookup: CDR1 SGHDT, CDR2 YYEEEE. This CDR3 is built from 12 residues.